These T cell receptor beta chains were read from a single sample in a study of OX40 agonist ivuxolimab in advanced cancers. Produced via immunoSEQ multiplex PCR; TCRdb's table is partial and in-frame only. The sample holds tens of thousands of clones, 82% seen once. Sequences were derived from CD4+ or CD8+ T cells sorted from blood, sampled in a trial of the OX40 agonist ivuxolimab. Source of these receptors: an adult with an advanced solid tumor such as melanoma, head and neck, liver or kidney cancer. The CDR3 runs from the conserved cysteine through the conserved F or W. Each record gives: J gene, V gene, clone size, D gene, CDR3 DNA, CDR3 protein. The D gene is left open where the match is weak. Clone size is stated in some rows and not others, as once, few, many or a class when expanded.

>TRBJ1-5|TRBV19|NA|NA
TGTGCCAGTAGTATAGGAGGGGCTCTCAATCAGCCCCAGCATTTT
CASSIGGALNQPQHF
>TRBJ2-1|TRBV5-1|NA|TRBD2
TGCGCCAGCAGCGCTCAGCGGGGGGGCCTTTCCTACAATGAGCAGTTCTTC
CASSAQRGGLSYNEQFF
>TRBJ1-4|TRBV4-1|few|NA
TGCGCCAGCAGCCAAGTAGGGGGGGTTGAAAAACTGTTTTTT
CASSQVGGVEKLFF
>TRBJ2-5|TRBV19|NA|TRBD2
TGTGCCAGTACCCCTAGCGGGAGGGCCTCTGAGACCCAGTACTTC
CASTPSGRASETQYF
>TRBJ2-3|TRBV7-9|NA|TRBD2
TGTGCCAGCAGCTTACGTAGGTTCAGCGGGGGGCCCACAGATACGCAGTATTTT
CASSLRRFSGGPTDTQYF
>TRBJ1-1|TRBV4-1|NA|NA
TGCGCCAGCAGCCAGCTCCTCCCGAACGCTGAAGCTTTCTTT
CASSQLLPNAEAFF
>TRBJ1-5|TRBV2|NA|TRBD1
TGTGCCAGCAGTGGGGGACAGGGCAGTTATCAGCCCCAGCATTTT
CASSGGQGSYQPQHF
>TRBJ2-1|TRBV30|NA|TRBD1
TGTGCCTGGAGCCCGGGACAGGGGCTCGGGGGTGAGCAGTTCTTC
CAWSPGQGLGGEQFF
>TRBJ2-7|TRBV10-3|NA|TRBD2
TGTGCCATCAGTTCCACTAGCGGGGGAACCTACGAGCAGTACTTC
CAISSTSGGTYEQYF
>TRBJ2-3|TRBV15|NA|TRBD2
TGTGCCACCAGCAGATACCGCGGACTAGCGGGAGAAGATACGCAGTATTTT
CATSRYRGLAGEDTQYF
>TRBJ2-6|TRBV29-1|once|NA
TGCAGCGTGGCCAGTGGGTCTGGGGCCAACGTCCTGACTTTC
CSVASGSGANVLTF
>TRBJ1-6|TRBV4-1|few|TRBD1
TGCGCCAGCAGCCACGGGACAGTTCGGATTAATTCACCCCTCCACTTT
CASSHGTVRINSPLHF
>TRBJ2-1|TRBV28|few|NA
TGTGCCAGCAGCCGAGGATCATACGGGTCGGATGAGCAGTTCTTC
CASSRGSYGSDEQFF
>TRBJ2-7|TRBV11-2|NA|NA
TGTGCCAGCAGCTTAGATTCGGGCGCAAGCTACGAGCAGTACTTC
CASSLDSGASYEQYF
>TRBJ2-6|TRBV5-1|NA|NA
TGCGCCAGCAGCTTGGGCAGCTCTGGGGCCAACGTCCTGACTTTC
CASSLGSSGANVLTF
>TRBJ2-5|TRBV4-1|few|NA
TGCGCCAGCAGCCGCGGACACCTCCAAGAGACCCAGTACTTC
CASSRGHLQETQYF
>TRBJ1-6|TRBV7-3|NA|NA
TGTGCCAGCAGCTTAATAGGGGGGCGGAATTCACCCCTCCACTTT
CASSLIGGRNSPLHF
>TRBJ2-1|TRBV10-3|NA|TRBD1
TGTGCCATCAGTGGACAGGGGGCGCGGGAGCAGTTCTTC
CAISGQGAREQFF
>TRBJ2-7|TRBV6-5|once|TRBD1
TGTGCCAGCAGTATGACAGGGAGCTCCTACGAGCAGTACTTC
CASSMTGSSYEQYF
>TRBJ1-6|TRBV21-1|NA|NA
TGTGCCAGCAGCTCAAGCAGGGGCCCCCTTTTGCATAATTCACCCCTCCACTTT
CASSSSRGPLLHNSPLHF
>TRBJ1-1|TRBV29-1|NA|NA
TGCAGCGCCGGTACCGGGGGTGGCACTGAAGCTTTCTTT
CSAGTGGGTEAFF
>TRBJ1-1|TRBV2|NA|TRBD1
TGTGCCAGCATTATCCGGGACAGGGGTTCTGAAGCTTTCTTT
CASIIRDRGSEAFF
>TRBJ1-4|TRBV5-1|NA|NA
TGCGCCAGCAACCCGGTCCCGGGTTCCGTTGAAAAACTGTTTTTT
CASNPVPGSVEKLFF
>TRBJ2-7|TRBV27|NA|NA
TGTGCCAGCAGCAGCCTGTCCTACGAGCAGTACTTC
CASSSLSYEQYF
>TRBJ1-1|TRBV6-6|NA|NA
TGTGCCAGCAGCACTAAACCCGCCCCCTGGGACACTGAAGCTTTCTTT
CASSTKPAPWDTEAFF
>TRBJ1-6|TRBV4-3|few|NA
TGCGCCAGCAGCCAAGATGGGGGGGCCCTCCACTTT
CASSQDGGALHF
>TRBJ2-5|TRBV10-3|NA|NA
TGTGCCATCAGTGACTCGGGGCAACAAGAGACCCAGTACTTC
CAISDSGQQETQYF
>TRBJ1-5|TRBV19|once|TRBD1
TGTGCCAGTAGCACAGGGGCGGATCAGCCCCAGCATTTT
CASSTGADQPQHF
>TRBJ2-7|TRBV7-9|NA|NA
TGTGCCAGCAGCTTACAACAGGGCGGAGGATACGAGCAGTACTTC
CASSLQQGGGYEQYF
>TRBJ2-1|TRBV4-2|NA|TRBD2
TGTGCCAGCAGCCAAGCGGGACTAGCGGGGCTTTTGGGGAATGAGCAGTTCTTC
CASSQAGLAGLLGNEQFF
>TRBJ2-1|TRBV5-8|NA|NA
TGTGCCAGCAGCTTCCAGGGACGGTCCTACAATGAGCAGTTCTTC
CASSFQGRSYNEQFF
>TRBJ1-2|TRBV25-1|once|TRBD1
TGTGCCAGCAGTGAGGGACAGCCATCTAACTATGGCTACACCTTC
CASSEGQPSNYGYTF
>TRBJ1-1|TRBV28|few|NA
TGTGCCAGCAGGGCATATCACACTGAAGCTTTCTTT
CASRAYHTEAFF
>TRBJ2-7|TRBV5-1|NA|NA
TGCGCCAGCAGCTTGACCGGTATGGGCGAGCAGTACTTC
CASSLTGMGEQYF
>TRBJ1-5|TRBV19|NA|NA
TGTGCCAGTAGTAGTACGGATCAGCCCCAGCATTTT
CASSSTDQPQHF
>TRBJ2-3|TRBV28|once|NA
TGTGCCAGCAGGGACAGCACAGATACGCAGTATTTT
CASRDSTDTQYF
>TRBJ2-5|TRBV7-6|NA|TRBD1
TGTGCCAGCAGCTCAGGGGGCGGAAAGGTGACCCAGTACTTC
CASSSGGGKVTQYF
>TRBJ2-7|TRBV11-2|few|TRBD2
TGTGCCAGCAGCTCACTAAGGCTAGCGGGTAGCGAGCAGTACTTC
CASSSLRLAGSEQYF
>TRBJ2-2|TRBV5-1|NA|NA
TGCGCCAGCAGCTTGTACCCAGGGGGGGAGCTGTTTTTT
CASSLYPGGELFF
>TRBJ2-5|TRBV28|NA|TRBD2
TGTGCCAGCAGGCCTACTAGCGGAGCACAAGAGACCCAGTACTTC
CASRPTSGAQETQYF
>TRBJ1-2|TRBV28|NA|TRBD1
TGTGCCAGCAGTTTGTCCCAGGGGGAGGGCTACACCTTC
CASSLSQGEGYTF
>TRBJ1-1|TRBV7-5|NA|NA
TGTGCCAGCAGGGCCGGGACAGGGTACACTGAAGCTTTCTTT
CASRAGTGYTEAFF
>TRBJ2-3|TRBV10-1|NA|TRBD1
TGCGCCAGCAGTGAAGAGGGGGCTCCTAGCACAGATACGCAGTATTTT
CASSEEGAPSTDTQYF
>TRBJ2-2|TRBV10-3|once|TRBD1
TGTGCCATCAGTGAGTCGGGGACAGGGAACACCGGGGAGCTGTTTTTT
CAISESGTGNTGELFF
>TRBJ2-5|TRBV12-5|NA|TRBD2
TGTGCTAGTGGTTTGTCACGGACTAGCGGCCAAGAGACCCAGTACTTC
CASGLSRTSGQETQYF
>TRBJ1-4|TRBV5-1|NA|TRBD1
TGCGCCAGCAGCTTAACGACAGGGTTCCAAAAACTGTTTTTT
CASSLTTGFQKLFF
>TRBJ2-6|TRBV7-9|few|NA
TGTGCCATAGCTCTCCGCTCTGGGGCCAACGTCCTGACTTTC
CAIALRSGANVLTF
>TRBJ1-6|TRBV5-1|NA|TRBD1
TGCGCCAGCAGGACGGCAGGGGGCACCTCCTATAATTCACCCCTCCACTTT
CASRTAGGTSYNSPLHF
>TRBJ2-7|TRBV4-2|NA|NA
TGTGCCAGCAGCCAGGAGATAACAGGGCGTGCGGCCTACGAGCAGTACTTC
CASSQEITGRAAYEQYF
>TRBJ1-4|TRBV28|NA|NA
TGTGCCAGCAATGCCCCGGGATCAACTAATGAAAAACTGTTTTTT
CASNAPGSTNEKLFF
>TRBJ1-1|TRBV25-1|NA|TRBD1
TGTGCCAGCAGTGAATACAGTCAGACCCACAGGGGCCCTGAAGCTTTCTTT
CASSEYSQTHRGPEAFF
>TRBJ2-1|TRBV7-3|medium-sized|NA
TGTGCCAGCAGCTTAATGGTATACAATGAGCAGTTCTTC
CASSLMVYNEQFF
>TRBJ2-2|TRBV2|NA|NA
TGTGCCAGCAGACCCGGGACTTCTTACACAACCGGGGAGCTGTTTTTT
CASRPGTSYTTGELFF
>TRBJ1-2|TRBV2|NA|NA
TGTGCCAGCAGTGAAGGACAGGCGGACTATGGCTACACCTTC
CASSEGQADYGYTF
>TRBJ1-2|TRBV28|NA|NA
TGTGCCAGCAGCCTAAGCGGGGCGCGGTATGGCTACACCTTC
CASSLSGARYGYTF